This is a list of T cell receptor beta chains from one sample in a study of sequential checkpoint blockade in melanoma. Using immunoSEQ multiplex PCR, the repertoire was profiled, and TCRdb retains in-frame clones only, with some absent. This table has about 40,000 clones, 70% to 90% appearing once. The source material was CD8+ T cells sorted from blood (inferred from file names), sampled from a patient given nivolumab and ipilimumab in sequence. These receptor sequences come from a human donor with melanoma. CDR3s include the opening cysteine and the closing phenylalanine or tryptophan. The D gene is left open where the match is weak. Clone size is shown for a subset of rows, as once, few, many or a class of expanded clone.

>TRBJ2-4|once|TRBV5-8|-
TGTGCCAGCAGCGCAGGGGTTTGGAACATTCAGTACTTC
CASSAGVWNIQYF
>TRBJ2-1|-|TRBV9|-
TGTGCCAGCAGCGTTAGCGGATCTGAGCAGTTCTTC
CASSVSGSEQFF
>TRBJ1-1|-|TRBV19|TRBD1
TGTGCCAGCAAAAGTCCGGGACAGGTGAACACTGAAGCTTTCTTT
CASKSPGQVNTEAFF
>TRBJ2-7|-|TRBV9|TRBD1
TGTGCCAGCAGCGTAACGACAGGGTATAACTACGAGCAGCACTTC
CASSVTTGYNYEQHF
>TRBJ2-7|-|TRBV7-9|-
TGTGCCAGCAGCTTAGGGCCCTTCACAACCTACGAGCAGTACTTC
CASSLGPFTTYEQYF
>TRBJ2-1|-|TRBV5-1|-
TGCGCCAAAAGAGTCCCCTACGAGGCTGAGCAGTTCTTC
CAKRVPYEAEQFF
>TRBJ2-2|-|TRBV7-8|-
TGTGCCAGCAGCTTCCGCAGGGATGGCACCGGGGAGCTGTTTTTT
CASSFRRDGTGELFF
>TRBJ2-3|-|TRBV2|TRBD2
TGTGCCAGCGAGTTCTCACTAGCGAGCCTCACAGATACGCAGTATTTT
CASEFSLASLTDTQYF
>TRBJ1-1|-|TRBV4-2|TRBD1
TGTGCCAGCAGCCCCGCGACAGGGATGAACACTGAAGCTTTCTTT
CASSPATGMNTEAFF
>TRBJ1-1|-|TRBV5-1|TRBD1
TGCGCCAGCCGTCCCGGGACAGGGTTGAACACTGAAGCTTTCTTT
CASRPGTGLNTEAFF
>TRBJ2-3|-|TRBV30|-
TGTGCCTGGAGTGTACGTTCTAGTTCAGATACGCAGTATTTT
CAWSVRSSSDTQYF
>TRBJ2-7|-|TRBV9|TRBD1
TGTGCCAGCAGCGTAGGGCAGGGGGCTTGGGAGCAGTACTTC
CASSVGQGAWEQYF
>TRBJ2-7|few|TRBV7-9|TRBD2
TGTGCCAGCAGCTTCGGGGGGGACGGCTCCTACGAGCAGTACTTC
CASSFGGDGSYEQYF
>TRBJ2-1|-|TRBV7-2|TRBD2
TGTGCCAGCAGCTTAATTTTAGGACTAGATCGCTTTTACAATGAGCAGTTCTTC
CASSLILGLDRFYNEQFF
>TRBJ1-5|-|TRBV19|-
TGTGCCAGTAGTATAGTCCCAGGGGCGACCAACAATCAGCCCCAGCATTTT
CASSIVPGATNNQPQHF
>TRBJ2-7|-|TRBV5-1|TRBD1
TGCGCCAGCAGCGACCCGACAGGGGAGGAGCAGTACTTC
CASSDPTGEEQYF
>TRBJ2-5|-|TRBV6-5|TRBD2
TGTGCCAGCAGTTACCTAGGGTCTAGCGGGAAGGGGACCCAGTACTTC
CASSYLGSSGKGTQYF